This T cell receptor (beta chain) is from a study of T cells after yellow fever vaccination. Researchers made TCR cDNA using 5'RACE template switching, and this step added a universal primer site and UMIs. TCRdb analysed the 5' RACE reads with MiXCR anew, one entry per CDR3 protein. The sample shows 500,000 to 550,000 distinct CDR3 sequences, 21% of them seen only once. V lost 3 bases to trimming and J lost 5 bases; unmatched junction nucleotides: 5. The CDR3 consists of 14 residues. Germline CDR1 and CDR2: MGHRA and YSYEKL. Broader study findings: Faster peaking, at day 5 versus 15, marked a secondary response that was weaker. The booster response re-showed most primary clones: 96% CD4, 88% CD8.

Turning to this clonotype: The antigen is unknown.

This sequence joins TRBV4-1 and TRBJ2-7; 9 bases are a match to TRBD1. Sample: PBMCs, taken approximately 20 days after the first yellow fever vaccination. This receptor was identified in a young man who received the YFV17D yellow fever vaccine. The CDR3 protein is CASSQGQGGDEQYF. CDR3 coding DNA: TGCGCCAGCAGCCAGGGACAGGGTGGCGACGAGCAGTACTTC.